These 13 T cell receptor beta chains share one sample of origin, sequenced in a study of blood T cell repertoires in COVID-19. Only in-frame clones appear in the TCRdb table, and some are missing; sequencing was by immunoSEQ multiplex PCR. The sample records over 300,000 clones, roughly 86% being singletons. Sequencing was carried out using peripheral blood. Receptor source: a woman between 50 and 59 years old with acute or convalescent COVID-19.

The V and J genes are TRBV7-2 and TRBJ2-7; the D gene is possibly TRBD2 (6 bases). Trimming shortened V by 0 bases and J by 2 bases, and 14 bases separated the two germline ends. The CDR3 sequence is 16 residues long. Germline CDR1 SGHTA, CDR2 FQGNSA. CDR3 sequence (DNA): TGTGCCAGCAGCTTAGCGGTAGGACTAAATACCTACGAGCAGTACTTC. Amino acids: CASSLAVGLNTYEQYF.

This chain uses TRBV21-1 with TRBJ1-5. TRBV21-1 is given as a pseudogene. This CDR3 is built from 18 residues. CDR3 loop: CASPKKGRVRDDNQPQHF. CDR3 sequence (DNA): TGTGCCAGCCCAAAAAAAGGGAGAGTTAGGGATGACAATCAGCCCCAGCATTTT.

In this sample, this clone turned up many times. The chain uses TRBV29-1 and TRBJ2-5, with a tentative D call TRBD1 (6 bases). Germline CDR1 is SQVTM and CDR2 is ANQGSEA. CDR3 length: 16 residues. V was clipped by 2 bases and J by 0 bases, with 16 bases between them. CDR3 DNA: TGCAGCGTTGAATCGACGACAGGCCAGTACCAAGAGACCCAGTACTTC. It translates to CSVESTTGQYQETQYF.

The chain carries TRBV29-1 and TRBJ2-1, with 12 bases matching TRBD2. Germline values: CDR1 SQVTM, CDR2 ANQGSEA. Unmatched junction bases numbered 4, after V lost 4 bases and J lost 6 bases. The length of the CDR3 is 14 residues. CDR3 bases: TGCAGCGTTGTCCTAGCGGGAGGGCGCAATGAGCAGTTCTTC. The encoded protein is CSVVLAGGRNEQFF.

The genes are TRBV19 and TRBJ1-1, with TRBD1 matching over 9 bases. The germline gives CDR1 LNHDA, CDR2 SQIVND (reference sequence). The CDR3 loop spans 14 amino acids. The trim removed 5 bases at V and 2 bases at J, leaving 3 bases unmatched. In DNA form, the CDR3 reads TGTGCCAGTAGTCCGGGACAGGGTAACACTGAAGCTTTCTTT. Translation: CASSPGQGNTEAFF.

The gene calls are TRBV27 and TRBJ2-5; 9 bases match TRBD1. CDR3 length: 18 amino acids. Per germline, CDR1 MNHEY and CDR2 SMNVEV (reference sequence). V shed 6 bases and J 4 bases; nucleotides not matched to a gene: 18. CDR3 sequence: CASRRNRGHVQAGETQYF. The CDR3 DNA sequence: TGTGCCAGCAGAAGAAACAGGGGGCACGTGCAGGCTGGAGAGACCCAGTACTTC.

This clone has only a few counts. The rearrangement uses TRBV7-9 and TRBJ2-3, with TRBD2 matching 7 bases. The CDR3 consists of 13 residues. Germline CDR1 SEHNR, CDR2 FQNEAQ (reference sequence). Trimming cost V 4 bases and J 4 bases; bases outside gene matches: 2. The CDR3 loop is CASSYLAADTQYF. The CDR3 DNA reads TGTGCCAGCAGCTATCTAGCGGCAGATACGCAGTATTTT.

The J gene is TRBJ2-5, the V gene TRBV19; D is unresolved. Trimming shortened V by 7 bases and J by 1 base, and 16 bases separated the two germline ends. CDR3 length equals 15 residues. Germline V lookup: CDR1 LNHDA, CDR2 SQIVND (reference sequence). CDR3: CASTLTNSGQETQYF. CDR3 DNA: TGTGCCAGTACCCTGACAAATTCCGGCCAAGAGACCCAGTACTTC.

This clone has only one observation. V usage is TRBV5-1 and J usage is TRBJ1-2; a possible D gene is TRBD1 (6 bases). The CDR3 has 16 amino acids. Germline assignment: CDR1 SGHRS and CDR2 YFSETQ. The V gene lost 0 bases and the J gene lost 3 bases, with 15 bases spanning the gap. The CDR3 DNA reads TGCGCCAGCAGCTTGGCGCCTCAGGGGAGCGACTATGGCTACACCTTC. It translates to CASSLAPQGSDYGYTF.

In DNA, the CDR3 is TGTGCCAGCAGCTTAGTGGCGGGGCCGTGGACCGGGGAGCTGTTTTTT. Protein: CASSLVAGPWTGELFF. V gene TRBV7-2 combines with J gene TRBJ2-2; D perhaps matches TRBD2 (6 bases). CDR3 size: 16 residues. Germline V gene data show CDR1 as SGHTA and CDR2 as FQGNSA. Between the trimmed V and J ends, which lost 1 base and 5 bases, there was a span of 14 bases.

The rearrangement uses TRBV6-5 and TRBJ2-7; 8 bases match TRBD2. Germline V lookup: CDR1 MNHEY, CDR2 SVGAGI. V was pared by 4 bases and J by 3 bases, with 8 bases of the junction left unmatched. CDR3 length: 15 amino acids. The CDR3 protein is CASSSGGRPLYEQYF. The CDR3, as DNA: TGTGCCAGCAGTTCGGGGGGGCGACCACTCTACGAGCAGTACTTC.

The chain joins TRBV24-1 to TRBJ2-7; 11 bases are shared with TRBD1. The CDR3 is 16 residues long. With V trimmed by 3 bases and J by 7 bases, 10 bases remained unmatched. Germline loops: CDR1 KGHDR, CDR2 SFDVKD. CDR3 region: CATSDPIGQGAEEQYF. The CDR3 bases are TGTGCCACCAGTGATCCCATCGGACAGGGGGCGGAAGAGCAGTACTTC.

This rearrangement joins TRBV6-5 to TRBJ1-6; no reliable D call. Trimming shortened V by 5 bases and J by 14 bases, and 16 bases separated the two germline ends. The CDR3 is made up of 13 amino acids. The germline V gene has CDR1 MNHEY and CDR2 SVGAGI. DNA of the CDR3: TGTGCCAGCAGTACCTCGTTGGACTCGGCCCTCCACTTT. It yields the protein CASSTSLDSALHF.